The 25 T cell receptor beta chains below were found in one sample sequenced in a study of cytomegalovirus exposure and HLA in healthy donors. 60 Vbeta and 13 Jbeta primers were used in PCR. Measured with immunoSEQ multiplex PCR; TCRdb has only the in-frame clones, and not every one. The table has over 150,000 clones, roughly 80% seen once; the top ten hold under 15%. Sequenced material: PBMCs. Every receptor here comes from a woman aged 50 to 60 in good health and CMV-seropositive.

The J gene is TRBJ1-1, the V gene TRBV6-6; D unresolved. In germline, CDR1 is MNHNY, CDR2 SVGAGI (reference sequence). The CDR3 contains 15 residues. Trimming left V 7 bases short and J 0 bases short, with 15 bases between. The DNA for the CDR3 is TGTGCCAGCACCCCCCCCGCGGGCCTGAACACTGAAGCTTTCTTT. As protein: CASTPPAGLNTEAFF.

This rearrangement joins TRBV19 to TRBJ1-2; 7 bases agree with TRBD1. The CDR3 is made up of 13 amino acids. Losses at the gene ends were 3 bases for V and 6 bases for J; bases not matched to a gene: 4. CDR1 LNHDA and CDR2 SQIVND come from the germline V gene (reference sequence). CDR3 nucleotide sequence: TGTGCCAGTAGTATTTGGGGGACAGATGGCTACACCTTC. Amino acids: CASSIWGTDGYTF. Full variable domain (remainder filled in from reference TRBV19 and TRBJ1-2): DGGITQSPKYLFRKEGQNVTLSCEQNLNHDAMYWYRQDPGQGLRLIYYSQIVNDFQKGDIAEGYSVSREKKESFPLTVTSAQKNPTAFYLCASSIWGTDGYTFGSGTRLTVV.

The V call is TRBV19, the J call TRBJ1-5; TRBD1 matches at 7 bases. This CDR3 region has 15 residues. V was clipped by 1 base and J by 3 bases; unmatched bases: 3. Looked up from germline, CDR1 is LNHDA and CDR2 is SQIVND (reference sequence). The CDR3 loop reads CASSIGDRANQPQHF. In nucleotides, the CDR3 is TGTGCCAGTAGTATAGGAGACAGGGCCAATCAGCCCCAGCATTTT.

The chain employs TRBV6-5 and TRBJ2-1; D perhaps matches TRBD2 (6 bases). Looked up from germline, CDR1 is MNHEY and CDR2 is SVGAGI. V shed 2 bases and J shed 3 bases, with 11 bases lying between them. CDR3 length: 15 residues. CDR3 region: CASSYGRSFYNEQFF. The DNA of the CDR3 is TGTGCCAGCAGTTACGGGAGGTCCTTCTACAATGAGCAGTTCTTC.

The gene calls are TRBV5-1 and TRBJ2-2; 15 bases line up with TRBD2. The CDR3 totals 19 residues. Germline-derived CDR1 and CDR2 are SGHRS and YFSETQ. The V gene end was trimmed by 4 bases and the J gene end by 4 bases; junction bases not matched to a gene: 11. CDR3 DNA sequence: TGCGCCAGCAGCCCGGGGACTAGCGGGGGGCGACCGAGCACCGGGGAGCTGTTTTTT. This gives the protein CASSPGTSGGRPSTGELFF.

The CDR3 region is CASSYGGREAFF. CDR3 DNA sequence: TGTGCCAGCAGTTATGGGGGGAGAGAAGCTTTCTTT. V usage is TRBV6-6 and J usage is TRBJ1-1, with a possible D match to TRBD1 (5 bases). The V end was cut by 3 bases, the J end by 8 bases, with 10 bases between. The CDR3 covers 12 residues. Germline V lookup: CDR1 MNHNY, CDR2 SVGAGI (reference sequence).

This clone was seen a handful of times. The chain joins TRBV4-1 to TRBJ1-1; D is uncertain. Per germline, CDR1 MGHRA and CDR2 YSYEKL. Trimming cost V 4 bases and J 2 bases, with 8 bases left between them. The length of the CDR3 is 13 residues. The CDR3 here is CASSPKLNTEAFF. The DNA of the CDR3 is TGCGCCAGCAGCCCTAAATTAAACACTGAAGCTTTCTTT.

This chain joins TRBV19 and TRBJ2-5, with 7 bases aligning to TRBD1. The germline CDR1 and CDR2 sequences are LNHDA and SQIVND (reference sequence). J gave up 4 bases and V 6 bases, and 8 bases lay outside the gene matches. This CDR3 spans 14 amino acids. The CDR3 DNA reads as TGTGCCAGTAGGAATCCGGGACAGACAGAGACCCAGTACTTC. It translates to CASRNPGQTETQYF.

V is TRBV6-5 and J is TRBJ1-1, with a possible D match to TRBD1 (5 bases). The CDR3 loop spans 14 amino acids. Germline-derived CDR1 and CDR2 are MNHEY and SVGAGI. The V end lost 7 bases, the J end lost 1 base, and 13 bases lay between the germline ends. CDR3 residues: CASILYQGNTEAFF. CDR3 coding DNA: TGTGCCAGCATTTTATACCAGGGGAACACTGAAGCTTTCTTT.

This clone was seen only a few times. This sequence joins TRBV5-4 and TRBJ1-2; D might be TRBD1 (6 bases). The germline V gene encodes CDR1 SGHNT and CDR2 YYREEE (reference sequence). V was shortened by 4 bases and J by 0 bases, with 13 bases between the two germline ends. This CDR3 has 15 amino acids. The CDR3 spells CASSPLTGPNYGYTF. Here the CDR3 DNA reads TGTGCCAGCAGCCCTCTGACAGGACCTAACTATGGCTACACCTTC. Supplemented by reference TRBV5-4 and TRBJ1-2, the full variable domain reads ETGVTQSPTHLIKTRGQQVTLRCSSQSGHNTVSWYQQALGQGPQFIFQYYREEENGRGNFPPRFSGLQFPNYSSELNVNALELDDSALYLCASSPLTGPNYGYTFGSGTRLTVV.

The chain combines TRBV6-5 with TRBJ1-5; possibly TRBD1 for D (6 bases). CDR3 length equals 14 residues. CDR1 is MNHEY and CDR2 is SVGAGI in the germline V gene. Trimming left V 5 bases short and J 7 bases short, with 15 bases between. Written as DNA, the CDR3 is TGTGCCAGCAGTACGGTTCAGGGGTGGCAGCCCCAGCATTTT. Amino acids: CASSTVQGWQPQHF.

The V gene is TRBV7-8, the J gene TRBJ1-3; TRBD1 might be the D (5 bases). The germline V gene has CDR1 SGHVS and CDR2 FQNEAQ. CDR3 length equals 16 residues. Trimming stripped 3 bases from V and 0 bases from J, with 12 bases between. The CDR3 region is CASSLRRVSSGNTIYF. CDR3 sequence (DNA): TGTGCCAGCAGCTTGCGCAGGGTTAGCTCTGGAAACACCATATATTTT.

The table lists this clone with a few counts. This rearrangement joins TRBV5-1 to TRBJ2-3; D is possibly TRBD2 (6 bases). CDR3 length equals 16 residues. CDR1 is SGHRS and CDR2 is YFSETQ in the germline V gene. Between the trimmed V and J ends, which lost 7 bases and 3 bases, there was a span of 21 bases. CDR3 sequence (DNA): TGCGCCAGCGCCAGAGGCTCGAGGGCGGGGACAGATACGCAGTATTTT. Translating it yields CASARGSRAGTDTQYF.

This chain uses TRBV18 with TRBJ2-7, with TRBD2 identical over 11 bases. V shed 0 bases and J 3 bases; nucleotides not matched to a gene: 7. Germline V gene lookup returns CDR1 KGHSH and CDR2 LQKENI. The length of the CDR3 is 17 residues. CDR3 in amino acids: CASSPPRNSGGDYEQYF. The CDR3 DNA reads TGTGCCAGCTCACCACCGAGAAATAGCGGGGGGGACTACGAGCAGTACTTC.

V is TRBV18 and J is TRBJ2-2, with TRBD2 matching 9 bases. The CDR3 consists of 17 residues. Per germline, CDR1 KGHSH and CDR2 LQKENI. J was trimmed by 2 bases and V by 3 bases; bases with no gene match: 7. The CDR3 protein is CASSPTVAGVNTGELFF. The CDR3 nucleotides are TGTGCCAGCTCACCGACCGTAGCGGGGGTAAACACCGGGGAGCTGTTTTTT.

This clone is a singleton in its sample. The chain has TRBV7-8 and TRBJ1-3; TRBD1 matches at 9 bases. The CDR3 has 16 residues. Trimming took 2 bases from V and 6 from J; bases not matched to a gene: 8. The V gene's germline CDR1 is SGHVS and CDR2 FQNEAQ. The CDR3 DNA sequence: TGTGCCAGCAGCTTACGGGACAGGGCGTTAGAAAACACCATATATTTT. Translated: CASSLRDRALENTIYF. Complete variable domain (other parts from reference TRBV7-8 and TRBJ1-3): GAGVSQSPRYKVAKRGQDVALRCDPISGHVSLFWYQQALGQGPEFLTYFQNEAQLDKSGLPSDRFFAERPEGSVSTLKIQRTQQEDSAVYLCASSLRDRALENTIYFGEGSWLTVV.

The gene calls are TRBV5-1 and TRBJ1-3; TRBD1 aligns across 7 bases. V gave up 4 bases and J gave up 2 bases; unmatched junction bases: 3. The germline V gene has CDR1 SGHRS and CDR2 YFSETQ. This CDR3 contains 14 residues. The DNA of the CDR3 is TGCGCCAGCAGCAGTACAGGGGCTGGAAACACCATATATTTT. Its protein is CASSSTGAGNTIYF.

Only one count was recorded for this clone. This rearrangement joins TRBV25-1 to TRBJ2-1, with D uncertain. Germline CDR1 and CDR2: MGHDK and SYGVNS. The V end lost 0 bases, the J end lost 0 bases, and 9 bases lay between the germline ends. The length of the CDR3 is 16 residues. CDR3 amino acids: CASSEYGTVSYNEQFF. The DNA of the CDR3 is TGTGCCAGCAGTGAATACGGAACAGTCTCCTACAATGAGCAGTTCTTC.

The chain employs TRBV5-4 and TRBJ2-7; D gene ambiguous. The CDR3 spans 13 residues. Germline loops: CDR1 SGHNT, CDR2 YYREEE (reference sequence). The ends were cut back, 2 bases at V and 5 bases at J, with 11 bases in the middle. This CDR3 reads CASSFQASNEQYF. The DNA for the CDR3 is TGTGCCAGCAGCTTCCAGGCGTCAAACGAGCAGTACTTC.

V is TRBV2 and J is TRBJ2-3, with 10 bases that match TRBD2. This CDR3 comprises 14 residues. CDR1 and CDR2 (germline): SNHLY, FYNNEI. J lost 6 bases, V lost 4 bases, and 4 bases had no gene match. The CDR3 nucleotides are TGTGCCAGCAGTGTGGCGACTAGCGGGGATACGCAGTATTTT. It encodes CASSVATSGDTQYF.

A remark on this clone: One junction end disagrees with the germline gene, perhaps due to a read error. The V gene is TRBV7-9, the J gene TRBJ2-7; no reliable D call. The length of the CDR3 is 13 residues. Germline V gives CDR1 SEHNR, CDR2 FQNEAQ (reference sequence). This CDR3 reads CSSSLAGIYEQYF. CDR3 bases: TGTTCCAGCAGCTTAGCCGGTATCTACGAGCAGTACTTC.

V and J are TRBV9 and TRBJ1-2, with 7 bases identical to TRBD1. With 4 bases clipped from V and 8 bases from J, the junction kept 11 bases outside the gene matches. Germline V gives CDR1 SGDLS, CDR2 YYNGEE. This CDR3 has 14 amino acids. CDR3 in amino acids: CASSSPGHRGGYTF. Here the CDR3 DNA reads TGTGCCAGCAGCTCTCCGGGACACAGGGGCGGCTACACCTTC.

This clone was detected many times. The chain uses TRBV6-6 and TRBJ1-3; no clear D. This CDR3 comprises 13 residues. V shed 8 bases and J shed 0 bases, with 8 bases lying between them. Germline V CDR1 and CDR2: MNHNY, SVGAGI (reference sequence). As DNA, the CDR3 is TGTGCCAGCGGAGAGAGCTCTGGAAACACCATATATTTT. Translation gives CASGESSGNTIYF.

The chain joins TRBV10-3 to TRBJ1-1; D not resolved. The V and J ends lost 9 bases and 0 bases respectively, with 14 bases between them. Germline V lookup: CDR1 ENHRY, CDR2 SYGVKD. The CDR3 is 14 residues long. The CDR3 bases are TGTGCCATTGAACCGAGTATCATGAACACTGAAGCTTTCTTT. Protein sequence: CAIEPSIMNTEAFF.

The rearrangement links TRBV2 to TRBJ1-2, with TRBD1 as a possible D gene (6 bases). The length of the CDR3 is 12 residues. The germline V and J ends were trimmed by 3 bases and 5 bases, with 7 bases remaining between them. CDR1 is SNHLY, CDR2 FYNNEI, per germline. The CDR3 sequence: CASSDTGYGYTF. The DNA for the CDR3 is TGTGCCAGCAGTGATACAGGGTATGGCTACACCTTC.